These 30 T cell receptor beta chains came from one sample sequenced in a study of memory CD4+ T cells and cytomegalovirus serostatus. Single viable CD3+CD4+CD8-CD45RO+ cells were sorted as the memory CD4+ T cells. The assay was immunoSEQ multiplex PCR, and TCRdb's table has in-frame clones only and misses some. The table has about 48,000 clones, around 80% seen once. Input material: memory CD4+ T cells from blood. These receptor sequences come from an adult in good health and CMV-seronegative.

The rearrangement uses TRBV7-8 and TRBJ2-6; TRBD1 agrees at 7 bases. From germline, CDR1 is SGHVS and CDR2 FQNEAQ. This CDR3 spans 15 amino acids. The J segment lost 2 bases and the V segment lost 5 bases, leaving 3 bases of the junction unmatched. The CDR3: CASSTDRAGANVLTF. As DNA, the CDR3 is TGTGCCAGCAGCACCGACAGGGCTGGGGCCAACGTCCTGACTTTC.

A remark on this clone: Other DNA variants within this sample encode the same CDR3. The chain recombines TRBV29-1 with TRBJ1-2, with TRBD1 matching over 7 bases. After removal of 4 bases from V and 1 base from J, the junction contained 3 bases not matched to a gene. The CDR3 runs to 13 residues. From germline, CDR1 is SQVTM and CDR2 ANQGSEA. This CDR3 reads CSVGQGINYGYTF. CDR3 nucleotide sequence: TGCAGCGTTGGACAGGGAATTAACTATGGCTACACCTTC.

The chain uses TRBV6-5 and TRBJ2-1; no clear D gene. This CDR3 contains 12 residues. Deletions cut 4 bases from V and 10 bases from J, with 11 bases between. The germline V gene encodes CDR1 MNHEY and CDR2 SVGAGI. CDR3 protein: CASSSSSDEQFF. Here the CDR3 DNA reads TGTGCCAGCAGTTCCAGCTCTGACGAGCAGTTCTTC.

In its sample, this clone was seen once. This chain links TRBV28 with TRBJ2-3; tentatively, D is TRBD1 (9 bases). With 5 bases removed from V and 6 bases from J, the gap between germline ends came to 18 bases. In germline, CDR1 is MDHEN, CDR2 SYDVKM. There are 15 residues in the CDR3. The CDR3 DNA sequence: TGTGCCAGCAGTGACACAGGGGGCGGGAGGGATACGCAGTATTTT. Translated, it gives CASSDTGGGRDTQYF.

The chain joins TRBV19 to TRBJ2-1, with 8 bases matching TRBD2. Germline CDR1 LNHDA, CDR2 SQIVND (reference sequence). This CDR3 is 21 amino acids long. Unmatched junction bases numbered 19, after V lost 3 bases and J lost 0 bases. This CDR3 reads CASSMIGWTSLQRGSYNEQFF. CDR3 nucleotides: TGTGCCAGTAGTATGATAGGATGGACTAGCCTTCAGAGGGGCTCCTACAATGAGCAGTTCTTC.

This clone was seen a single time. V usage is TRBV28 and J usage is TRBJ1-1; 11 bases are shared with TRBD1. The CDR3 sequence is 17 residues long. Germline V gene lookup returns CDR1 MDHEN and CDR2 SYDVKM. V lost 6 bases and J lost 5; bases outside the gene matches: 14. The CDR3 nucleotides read TGTGCCAGCAGCGAACCTCGGACAGGGGGCGTAGGGACTGAAGCTTTCTTT. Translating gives CASSEPRTGGVGTEAFF. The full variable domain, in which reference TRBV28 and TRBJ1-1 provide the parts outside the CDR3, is DVKVTQSSRYLVKRTGEKVFLECVQDMDHENMFWYRQDPGLGLRLIYFSYDVKMKEKGDIPEGYSVSREKKERFSLILESASTNQTSMYLCASSEPRTGGVGTEAFFGQGTRLTVV.

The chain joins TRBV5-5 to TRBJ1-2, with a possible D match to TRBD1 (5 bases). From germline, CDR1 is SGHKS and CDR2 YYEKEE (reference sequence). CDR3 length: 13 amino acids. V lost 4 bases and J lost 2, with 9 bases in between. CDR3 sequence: CASSRDGNYGYTF. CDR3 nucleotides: TGTGCCAGCAGCCGGGACGGCAACTATGGCTACACCTTC.

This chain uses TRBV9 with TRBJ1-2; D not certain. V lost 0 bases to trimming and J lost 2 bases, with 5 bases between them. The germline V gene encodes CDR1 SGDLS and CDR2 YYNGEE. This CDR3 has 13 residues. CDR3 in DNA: TGTGCCAGCAGCGTAGCCCGGAACTATGGCTACACCTTC. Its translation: CASSVARNYGYTF.

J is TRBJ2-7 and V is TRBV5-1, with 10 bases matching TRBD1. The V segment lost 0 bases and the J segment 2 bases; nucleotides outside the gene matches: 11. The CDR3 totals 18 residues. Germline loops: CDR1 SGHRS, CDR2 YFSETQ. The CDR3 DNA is TGCGCCAGCAGCTTGGCCTTTGGGACAGGGGTCCCCACCTACGAGCAGTACTTC. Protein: CASSLAFGTGVPTYEQYF.

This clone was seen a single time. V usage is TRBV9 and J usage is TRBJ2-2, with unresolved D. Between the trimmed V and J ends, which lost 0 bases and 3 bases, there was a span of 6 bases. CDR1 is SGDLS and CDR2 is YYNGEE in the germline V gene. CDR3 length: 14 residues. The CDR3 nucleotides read TGTGCCAGCAGCGTAGCACCCCACACCGGGGAGCTGTTTTTT. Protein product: CASSVAPHTGELFF.

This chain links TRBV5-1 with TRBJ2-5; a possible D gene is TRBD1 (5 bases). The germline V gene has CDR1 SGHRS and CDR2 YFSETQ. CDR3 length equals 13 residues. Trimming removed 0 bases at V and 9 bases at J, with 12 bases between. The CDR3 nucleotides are TGCGCCAGCAGCTTGGCACCGCAGGGTCCCCAGTACTTC. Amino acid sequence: CASSLAPQGPQYF.

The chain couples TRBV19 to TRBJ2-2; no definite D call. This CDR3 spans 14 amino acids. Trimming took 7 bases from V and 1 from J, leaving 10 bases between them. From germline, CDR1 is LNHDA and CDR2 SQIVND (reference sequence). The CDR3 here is CASKGQVNTGELFF. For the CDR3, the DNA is TGTGCCAGTAAAGGGCAGGTGAACACCGGGGAGCTGTTTTTT.

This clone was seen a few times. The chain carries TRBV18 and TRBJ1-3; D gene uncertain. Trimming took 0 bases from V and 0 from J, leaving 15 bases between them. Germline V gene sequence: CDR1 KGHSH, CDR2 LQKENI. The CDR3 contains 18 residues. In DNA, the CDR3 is TGTGCCAGCTCACCACCGTCAAAACCGGGCTTCTCTGGAAACACCATATATTTT. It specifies CASSPPSKPGFSGNTIYF.

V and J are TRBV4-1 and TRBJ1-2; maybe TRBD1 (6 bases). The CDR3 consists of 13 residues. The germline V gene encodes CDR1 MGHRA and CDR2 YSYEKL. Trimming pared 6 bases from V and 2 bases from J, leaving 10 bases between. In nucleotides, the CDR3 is TGCGCCAGCAGACCCACAGGGAACTATGGCTACACCTTC. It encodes CASRPTGNYGYTF.

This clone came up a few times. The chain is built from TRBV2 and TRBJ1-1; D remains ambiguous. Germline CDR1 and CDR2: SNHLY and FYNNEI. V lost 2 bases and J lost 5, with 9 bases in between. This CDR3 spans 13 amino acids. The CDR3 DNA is TGTGCCAGCAGTGAACGGAGGGTAACTGAAGCTTTCTTT. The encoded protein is CASSERRVTEAFF.

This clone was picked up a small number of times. The CDR3 here is CASSRWETRGNEQFF. As DNA, the CDR3 is TGTGCCAGCAGCCGCTGGGAAACTAGGGGCAATGAGCAGTTCTTC. The V gene is TRBV9, the J gene TRBJ2-1; TRBD1 or TRBD2 may be the D gene (5 bases each). The length of the CDR3 is 15 residues. The germline V and J ends were trimmed by 4 bases and 6 bases, with 17 bases remaining between them. Germline V gene sequence: CDR1 SGDLS, CDR2 YYNGEE.

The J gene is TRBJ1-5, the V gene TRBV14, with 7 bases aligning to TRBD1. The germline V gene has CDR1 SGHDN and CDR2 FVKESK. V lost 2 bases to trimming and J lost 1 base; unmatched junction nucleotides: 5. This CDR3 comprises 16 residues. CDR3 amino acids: CASSQPQGVSNQPQHF. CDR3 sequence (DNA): TGTGCCAGCAGCCAACCGCAGGGGGTAAGCAATCAGCCCCAGCATTTT.

The CDR3 sequence is CSVRDRGAGNTIYF. The CDR3 DNA sequence: TGCAGCGTACGGGACAGGGGAGCTGGAAACACCATATATTTT. J is TRBJ1-3 and V is TRBV29-1; 10 nucleotides match TRBD1. The CDR3 has 14 residues. V shed 6 bases, J shed 2 bases, and the junction held 4 bases outside the gene matches. Germline V lookup: CDR1 SQVTM, CDR2 ANQGSEA.

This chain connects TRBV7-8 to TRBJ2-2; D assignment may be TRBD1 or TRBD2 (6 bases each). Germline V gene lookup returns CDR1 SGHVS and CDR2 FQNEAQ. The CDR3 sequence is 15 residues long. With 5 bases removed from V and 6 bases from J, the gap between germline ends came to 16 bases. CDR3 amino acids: CASSPPGGRAGELFF. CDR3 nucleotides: TGTGCCAGCAGCCCACCCGGGGGCCGGGCCGGGGAGCTGTTTTTT.

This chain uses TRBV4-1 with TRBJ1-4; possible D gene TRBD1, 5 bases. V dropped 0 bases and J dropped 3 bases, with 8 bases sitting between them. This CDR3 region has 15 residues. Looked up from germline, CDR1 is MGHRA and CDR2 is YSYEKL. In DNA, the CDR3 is TGCGCCAGCAGCCAAGATGGGGGGGCTAATGAAAAACTGTTTTTT. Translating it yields CASSQDGGANEKLFF.

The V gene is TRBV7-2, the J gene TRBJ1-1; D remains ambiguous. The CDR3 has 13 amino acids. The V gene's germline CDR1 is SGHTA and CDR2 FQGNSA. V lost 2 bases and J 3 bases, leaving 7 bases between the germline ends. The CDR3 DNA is TGTGCCAGCAGCTTACTTGGCCACACTGAAGCTTTCTTT. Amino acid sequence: CASSLLGHTEAFF. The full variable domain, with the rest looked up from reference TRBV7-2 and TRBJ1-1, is GAGVSQSPSNKVTEKGKDVELRCDPISGHTALYWYRQSLGQGLEFLIYFQGNSAPDKSGLPSDRFSAERTGGSVSTLTIQRTQQEDSAVYLCASSLLGHTEAFFGQGTRLTVV.

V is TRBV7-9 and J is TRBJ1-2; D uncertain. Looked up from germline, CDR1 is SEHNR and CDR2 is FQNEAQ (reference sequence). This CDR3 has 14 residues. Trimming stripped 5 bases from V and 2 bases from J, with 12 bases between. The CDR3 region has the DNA TGTGCCAGCAGCCCCAAGGACGGAAACTATGGCTACACCTTC. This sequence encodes CASSPKDGNYGYTF.

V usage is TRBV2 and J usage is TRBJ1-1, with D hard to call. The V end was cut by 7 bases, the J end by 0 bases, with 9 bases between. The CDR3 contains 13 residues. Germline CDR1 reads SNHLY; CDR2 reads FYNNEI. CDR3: CASNGEMNTEAFF. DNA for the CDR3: TGTGCCAGCAATGGGGAAATGAACACTGAAGCTTTCTTT.

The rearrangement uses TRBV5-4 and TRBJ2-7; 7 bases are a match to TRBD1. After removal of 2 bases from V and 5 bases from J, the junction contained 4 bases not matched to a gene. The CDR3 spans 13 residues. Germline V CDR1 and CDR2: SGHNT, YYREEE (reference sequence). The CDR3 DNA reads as TGTGCCAGCAGCTTTGACAGGGCCCACGAGCAGTACTTC. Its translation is CASSFDRAHEQYF.

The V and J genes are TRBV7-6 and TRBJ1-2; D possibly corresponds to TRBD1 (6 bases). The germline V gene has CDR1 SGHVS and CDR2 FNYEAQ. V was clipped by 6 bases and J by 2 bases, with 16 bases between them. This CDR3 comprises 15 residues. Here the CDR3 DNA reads TGTGCCAGCAGTCCACTCAGGGGACGGAACTATGGCTACACCTTC. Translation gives CASSPLRGRNYGYTF.

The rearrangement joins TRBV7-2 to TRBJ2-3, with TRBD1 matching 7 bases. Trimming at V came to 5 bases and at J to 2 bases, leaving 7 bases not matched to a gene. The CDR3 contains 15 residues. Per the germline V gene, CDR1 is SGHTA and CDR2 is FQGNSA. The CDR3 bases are TGTGCCAGCAGCGGAAGACAGGGTCCCACAGATACGCAGTATTTT. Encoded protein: CASSGRQGPTDTQYF.

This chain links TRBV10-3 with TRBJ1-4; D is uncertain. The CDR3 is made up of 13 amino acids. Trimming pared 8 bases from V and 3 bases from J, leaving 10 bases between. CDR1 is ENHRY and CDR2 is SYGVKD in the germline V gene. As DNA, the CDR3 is TGTGCCATCGCCCACAACGCTAATGAAAAACTGTTTTTT. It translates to CAIAHNANEKLFF.

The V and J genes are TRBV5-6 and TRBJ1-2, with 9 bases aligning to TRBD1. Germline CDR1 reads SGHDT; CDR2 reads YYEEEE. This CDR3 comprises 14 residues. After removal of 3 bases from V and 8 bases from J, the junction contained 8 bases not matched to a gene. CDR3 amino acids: CASSSTGGYGGYTF. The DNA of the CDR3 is TGTGCCAGCAGCTCGACAGGGGGATATGGCGGCTACACCTTC.

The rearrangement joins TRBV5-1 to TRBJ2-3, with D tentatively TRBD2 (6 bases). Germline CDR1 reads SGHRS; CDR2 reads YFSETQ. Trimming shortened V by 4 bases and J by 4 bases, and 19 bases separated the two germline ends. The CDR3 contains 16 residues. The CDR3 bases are TGCGCCAGCAGCGGAGGGACGTCTTGGGAAGCAGATACGCAGTATTTT. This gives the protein CASSGGTSWEADTQYF.

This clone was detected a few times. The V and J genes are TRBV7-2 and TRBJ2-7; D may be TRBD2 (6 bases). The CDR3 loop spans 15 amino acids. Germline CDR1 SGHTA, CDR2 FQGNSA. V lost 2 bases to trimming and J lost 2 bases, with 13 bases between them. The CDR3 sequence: CASSLRSGGTYEQYF. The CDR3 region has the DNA TGTGCCAGCAGCTTAAGGTCAGGCGGGACCTACGAGCAGTACTTC.